These 24 T cell receptor beta chains came from one sample sequenced in a study of Tregs in tolerant kidney transplant recipients. Data came from immunoSEQ multiplex PCR; TCRdb stores just in-frame clones and leaves some out. The sample lists fewer than 80,000 clones, approximately 98% occurring once. The sequencing here drew on Tregs from blood, taken before the transplant. These TCRs come from a human donor who received a combined kidney and bone marrow transplant.

The rearrangement links TRBV4-1 to TRBJ2-5; D is possibly TRBD2 (6 bases). This CDR3 has 15 amino acids. CDR1 and CDR2 (germline): MGHRA, YSYEKL. Trimming pared 1 base from V and 2 bases from J, leaving 11 bases between. Here the CDR3 reads CASSQAVAEQETQYF. The CDR3 DNA reads TGCGCCAGCAGCCAAGCGGTAGCGGAACAAGAGACCCAGTACTTC.

The chain combines TRBV18 with TRBJ2-3, with 8 positions matching TRBD2. This CDR3 spans 14 amino acids. Germline CDR1 KGHSH, CDR2 LQKENI. The junction had 4 bases not matched to a gene; V was cut back by 4 bases and J by 4 bases. In DNA form, the CDR3 reads TGTGCCAGCTCACAGACTAGCGCGGCAGATACGCAGTATTTT. Its translation: CASSQTSAADTQYF.

The V call is TRBV7-2, the J call TRBJ2-5; 11 bases align to TRBD2. The CDR3 has 16 residues. Germline V CDR1 and CDR2: SGHTA, FQGNSA. V gave up 5 bases and J gave up 4 bases; unmatched junction bases: 9. The CDR3 reads CASSLESLAGGETQYF. CDR3 DNA: TGTGCCAGCAGCCTAGAATCCCTAGCGGGAGGAGAGACCCAGTACTTC.

The chain has TRBV13 and TRBJ2-1, with TRBD2 identical over 10 bases. The length of the CDR3 is 15 residues. V trimming: 2 bases; J trimming: 6 bases; junction bases outside the gene matches: 4. CDR1 is PRHDT, CDR2 FYEKMQ, per germline (reference sequence). CDR3 sequence: CASSLSGRVFNEQFF. Here the CDR3 DNA reads TGTGCCAGCAGCTTAAGCGGGAGGGTCTTCAATGAGCAGTTCTTC.

The genes are TRBV6-1 and TRBJ1-2; D is uncertain. CDR1 is MNHNS, CDR2 SASEGT, per germline. This CDR3 contains 14 residues. Trimming took off 6 bases at V and 0 bases at J, with 11 bases between the two ends. Here the CDR3 reads CASSAGSPNYGYTF. The CDR3 bases are TGTGCCAGCAGCGCGGGGAGCCCTAACTATGGCTACACCTTC.

V is TRBV4-1 and J is TRBJ1-2; D is uncertain. V lost 1 base to trimming and J lost 4 bases, with 16 bases between them. The CDR3 runs 16 residues. Germline loops: CDR1 MGHRA, CDR2 YSYEKL. Here the CDR3 reads CASSQVTQVRVYGYTF. The CDR3 nucleotides read TGCGCCAGCAGCCAAGTTACGCAGGTGCGAGTCTATGGCTACACCTTC.

The genes are TRBV9 and TRBJ2-1; 7 nucleotides line up with TRBD2. Per the germline V gene, CDR1 is SGDLS and CDR2 is YYNGEE. The V segment lost 4 bases and the J segment 8 bases; nucleotides outside the gene matches: 15. The CDR3 is 16 amino acids. The CDR3 here is CASSKDGTIIVDEQFF. The CDR3 nucleotides read TGTGCCAGCAGCAAAGACGGGACTATTATCGTTGATGAGCAGTTCTTC.

This chain joins TRBV5-1 and TRBJ1-4, with no clear D. The V end lost 0 bases, the J end lost 8 bases, and 20 bases lay between the germline ends. The CDR3 extends over 17 amino acids. Germline V gene data show CDR1 as SGHRS and CDR2 as YFSETQ. The CDR3 DNA reads as TGCGCCAGCAGCTTGGACTTTCGGACTATGCAAGGGGAAAAACTGTTTTTT. As protein: CASSLDFRTMQGEKLFF.

Only one count was recorded for this clone. The chain is built from TRBV7-6 and TRBJ1-1, with TRBD1 matching 9 bases. J gave up 6 bases and V 5 bases, and 7 bases lay outside the gene matches. The CDR3 covers 14 residues. Germline V gene data show CDR1 as SGHVS and CDR2 as FNYEAQ. The chain's CDR3 is CASSTGTGRPEAFF. CDR3 DNA sequence: TGTGCCAGCAGCACAGGGACAGGGAGGCCTGAAGCTTTCTTT.

The chain uses TRBV11-2 and TRBJ2-5, with a tentative D call TRBD2 (5 bases). The length of the CDR3 is 15 residues. Germline loops: CDR1 SGHAT, CDR2 FQNNGV. With 0 bases removed from V and 0 bases from J, the gap between germline ends came to 8 bases. The CDR3 reads CASSLEREYQETQYF. The DNA of the CDR3 is TGTGCCAGCAGCTTAGAAAGGGAGTACCAAGAGACCCAGTACTTC.

This clone was seen once. The chain employs TRBV19 and TRBJ2-2; 7 nucleotides align to TRBD2. CDR1 is LNHDA and CDR2 is SQIVND in the germline V gene (reference sequence). This CDR3 has 14 amino acids. After removal of 7 bases from V and 3 bases from J, the junction contained 5 bases not matched to a gene. In DNA form, the CDR3 reads TGTGCCAGTACGGGGGGAGGCTACACCGGGGAGCTGTTTTTT. This encodes CASTGGGYTGELFF.

This chain joins TRBV2 and TRBJ1-1; no definite D call. Looked up from germline, CDR1 is SNHLY and CDR2 is FYNNEI. The V end lost 3 bases, the J end lost 3 bases, and 11 bases lay between the germline ends. The CDR3 extends over 14 amino acids. CDR3 loop: CASSDRGFDTEAFF. In DNA form, the CDR3 reads TGTGCCAGCAGTGATCGAGGGTTTGACACTGAAGCTTTCTTT. Using reference TRBV2 and TRBJ1-1 for the parts outside the CDR3, the full variable domain is EPEVTQTPSHQVTQMGQEVILRCVPISNHLYFYWYRQILGQKVEFLVSFYNNEISEKSEIFDDQFSVERPDGSNFTLKIRSTKLEDSAMYFCASSDRGFDTEAFFGQGTRLTVV.

The rearrangement links TRBV19 to TRBJ1-1; 7 bases align to TRBD1. Germline V gene lookup returns CDR1 LNHDA and CDR2 SQIVND (reference sequence). The CDR3 consists of 14 residues. With V trimmed by 3 bases and J by 3 bases, 4 bases remained unmatched. The CDR3 spells CASSIWQGDTEAFF. The DNA of the CDR3 is TGTGCCAGTAGTATCTGGCAGGGGGACACTGAAGCTTTCTTT.

The chain uses TRBV19 and TRBJ1-2, with D maybe TRBD1 (6 bases). Deletions cut 3 bases from V and 2 bases from J, with 13 bases between. This CDR3 is built from 15 residues. Germline lookup yields CDR1 LNHDA and CDR2 SQIVND (reference sequence). The DNA of the CDR3 is TGTGCCAGTAGTATCGGTCAGGGGCCCAACTATGGCTACACCTTC. Its protein product is CASSIGQGPNYGYTF.

This clone was seen a single time. V and J are TRBV7-7 and TRBJ2-5; tentative D call: TRBD1 (6 bases). This CDR3 is 14 amino acids long. CDR1 is SSHAT and CDR2 is FNYEAQ in the germline V gene (reference sequence). Trimming left V 5 bases short and J 1 base short, with 11 bases between. CDR3 sequence: CASSHQGTQETQYF. The CDR3 region has the DNA TGTGCCAGCAGCCATCAGGGGACCCAAGAGACCCAGTACTTC.

V is TRBV4-3 and J is TRBJ1-5, with no clear D. V was clipped by 0 bases and J by 6 bases, with 6 bases between them. This CDR3 is built from 13 residues. CDR1 LGHNA and CDR2 YSLEER come from the germline V gene. The CDR3 region is CASSQDLRQPQHF. CDR3 DNA: TGCGCCAGCAGCCAAGATCTACGTCAGCCCCAGCATTTT.

The rearrangement links TRBV6-4 to TRBJ1-5; weak D call: TRBD1 (5 bases). The germline V gene encodes CDR1 MRHNA and CDR2 SNTAGT. The V gene lost 6 bases and the J gene lost 7 bases, with 16 bases spanning the gap. The CDR3 consists of 14 residues. CDR3: CASSRLWGEQPQHF. The CDR3 DNA reads as TGTGCCAGCAGCCGGTTGTGGGGCGAGCAGCCCCAGCATTTT.

This rearrangement joins TRBV7-2 to TRBJ2-2, with D unresolved. The V gene lost 2 bases and the J gene lost 1 base, with 14 bases spanning the gap. Germline values: CDR1 SGHTA, CDR2 FQGNSA. The length of the CDR3 is 17 residues. The CDR3 region is CASSLFVAVRNTGELFF. DNA for the CDR3: TGTGCCAGCAGCTTATTTGTGGCAGTCCGGAACACCGGGGAGCTGTTTTTT.

The genes are TRBV4-2 and TRBJ2-3; the D is unclear. Trimming removed 1 base at V and 5 bases at J, with 16 bases between. Germline CDR1 LGHNA, CDR2 YNFKEQ. CDR3 length: 16 residues. CDR3 DNA: TGTGCCAGCAGCCAAGTATCGAGCGCCCGCGAAGATACGCAGTATTTT. Its translation is CASSQVSSAREDTQYF.

The chain recombines TRBV5-1 with TRBJ2-7; D remains unclear. V gave up 4 bases and J gave up 0 bases, with 11 bases separating them. The length of the CDR3 is 14 residues. Germline assignment: CDR1 SGHRS and CDR2 YFSETQ. DNA for the CDR3: TGCGCCAGCAGCCGAGGATCCAGCTCCTACGAGCAGTACTTC. It specifies CASSRGSSSYEQYF.

The chain couples TRBV5-1 to TRBJ2-1, with 9 bases identical to TRBD2. The length of the CDR3 is 15 residues. Germline CDR1 reads SGHRS; CDR2 reads YFSETQ. V was pared by 6 bases and J by 0 bases, with 4 bases of the junction left unmatched. As DNA, the CDR3 is TGCGCCAGCACCCTAGCGGGGACCTCCTACAATGAGCAGTTCTTC. Translation: CASTLAGTSYNEQFF.

The rearrangement joins TRBV7-9 to TRBJ2-1; weak D call: TRBD1 (6 bases). Germline V CDR1 and CDR2: SEHNR, FQNEAQ (reference sequence). This CDR3 is built from 11 residues. V lost 4 bases to trimming and J lost 16 bases, with 14 bases between them. The DNA for the CDR3 is TGTGCCAGCAGCTATCGGGACATATTCTTCTTC. Its translation is CASSYRDIFFF.

The chain carries TRBV25-1 and TRBJ1-2; no clear D. V was cut by 0 bases and J by 4 bases, with 6 bases left in between. The CDR3 spans 13 residues. The germline V gene has CDR1 MGHDK and CDR2 SYGVNS. CDR3 sequence: CASSEYSTYGYTF. Here the CDR3 DNA reads TGTGCCAGCAGTGAATACAGTACCTATGGCTACACCTTC.

The genes are TRBV2 and TRBJ2-5; no definite D call. The CDR3 sequence is 14 residues long. V was shortened by 3 bases and J by 5 bases, with 13 bases between the two germline ends. From germline, CDR1 is SNHLY and CDR2 FYNNEI. The CDR3 loop is CASSDNSGSETQYF. CDR3 in DNA: TGTGCCAGCAGTGATAACTCTGGTTCGGAGACCCAGTACTTC. The full variable domain, with the rest looked up from reference TRBV2 and TRBJ2-5, is EPEVTQTPSHQVTQMGQEVILRCVPISNHLYFYWYRQILGQKVEFLVSFYNNEISEKSEIFDDQFSVERPDGSNFTLKIRSTKLEDSAMYFCASSDNSGSETQYFGPGTRLLVL.